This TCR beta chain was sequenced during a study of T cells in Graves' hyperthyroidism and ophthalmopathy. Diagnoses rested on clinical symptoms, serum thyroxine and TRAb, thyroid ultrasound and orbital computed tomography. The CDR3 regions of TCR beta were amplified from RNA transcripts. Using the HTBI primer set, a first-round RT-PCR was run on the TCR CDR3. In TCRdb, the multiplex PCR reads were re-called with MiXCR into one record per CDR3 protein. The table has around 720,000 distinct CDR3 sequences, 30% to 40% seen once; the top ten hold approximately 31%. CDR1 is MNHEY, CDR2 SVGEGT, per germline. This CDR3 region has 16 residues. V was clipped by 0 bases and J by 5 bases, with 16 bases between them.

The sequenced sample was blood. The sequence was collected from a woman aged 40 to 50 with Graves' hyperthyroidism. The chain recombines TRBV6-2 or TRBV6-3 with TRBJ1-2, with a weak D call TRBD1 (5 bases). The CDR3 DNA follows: TGTGCCAGCAGTTACTCTAAAGGAAGGGGTGGATATGGCTACACCTTC. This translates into CASSYSKGRGGYGYTF.